This T cell receptor (beta chain) originates from a study of post-analysis software for immune sequencing data. Findings and caveats of the study: Elevated frequency relative to controls characterized four or five TRBV segments in patients, TRBV5-6, TRBV5-1 and TRBV20-1 among them.

V trimming: 4 bases; J trimming: 5 bases; junction bases outside the gene matches: 6. CDR3 length: 14 residues. The germline V gene has CDR1 SQVTM and CDR2 ANQGSEA. The authors incorporated unique molecular identifiers into the TCR beta cDNA libraries. MiXCR, run by TCRdb on the PCR reads, gives a single entry per CDR3 protein. The sample shows roughly 870,000 distinct CDR3 sequences, roughly half of them seen only once. For this clonotype: The antigen remains undetermined.

The chain is built from TRBV29-1 and TRBJ2-7, with TRBD2 matching over 12 bases. The material sequenced was blood. This TCR was sampled from a girl aged 10 to 17 with multiple sclerosis. CDR3 DNA sequence: TGCAGCGTTGCTTTACTAGCGGGAGGCAACGAGCAGTACTTC. Translation: CSVALLAGGNEQYF.